This T cell receptor beta chain was sequenced in a study of cytomegalovirus exposure and HLA in healthy donors. Turning to this clone: Its antigen is currently unknown.

Study results and caveats: The authors later found HLA-associated TCR beta chains more clonally expanded than equally common others. Analyzed later, most CMV-associated TCR beta chains appeared HLA-restricted.

PCR amplification relied on 60 Vbeta primers (plus 13 Jbeta primers). The protocol was immunoSEQ multiplex PCR, while the TCRdb copy is restricted to in-frame clones and leaves out a portion. In the table there are some 150,000 clones, 65% to 75% of which are singletons. Those who donated were healthy bone marrow donors. The sequencing input was PBMCs. The clonotype was recovered from a man in his sixties in good health and CMV-seronegative.

This CDR3 is CASSGLREVQPQHF. The CDR3 DNA follows: TGTGCCAGCAGTGGACTCAGGGAGGTACAGCCCCAGCATTTT. The V gene is TRBV6-1, the J gene TRBJ1-5; D is possibly TRBD1 (5 bases). The CDR3 contains 14 residues. V was shortened by 4 bases and J by 7 bases, with 14 bases between the two germline ends. Germline V gives CDR1 MNHNS, CDR2 SASEGT.